This TCR beta chain was captured by sequencing in a study of blood T cell repertoires in COVID-19. About the research overall: Nucleic acid was either cDNA or gDNA, and it came from T cells, B-cell-depleted T cells, or PBMCs.

The CDR3 covers 15 residues. Germline CDR1 reads LNHDA; CDR2 reads SQIVND (reference sequence). The J segment lost 6 bases and the V segment lost 5 bases, leaving 9 bases of the junction unmatched. Generated by immunoSEQ multiplex PCR, the TCRdb table keeps only in-frame clones and is missing some. The table has 200,000 to 300,000 clones, about 82% seen once; the top ten hold approximately 6%. V gene TRBV19 combines with J gene TRBJ1-5, with 8 bases identical to TRBD1. The sequencing sample was made of peripheral blood. The sequence came from a woman older than 75 with COVID-19, enrolled during active disease. CDR3 region: CASSFGQGLGQPQHF. CDR3 bases: TGTGCCAGTAGTTTCGGACAGGGACTCGGTCAGCCCCAGCATTTT.